The clone carrying this T cell receptor beta chain occurred a few times. The sample comes from a study of blood T cell repertoires in COVID-19. The wider study: The United States, Italy and Spain provided the acute and convalescent COVID-19 samples. T cells, B-cell-depleted T cells, or PBMCs provided the cDNA or gDNA that served as material.

Enrolled during active infection, Seattle patients were then followed longitudinally. The CDR3 totals 15 residues. Trimming removed 4 bases at V and 4 bases at J, with 16 bases between. Germline CDR1 LNHDA, CDR2 SQIVND (reference sequence). As processed by the authors: Researchers report that nucleated cell counts were estimated from reference gene primer amplification. Measured with immunoSEQ multiplex PCR; TCRdb has only the in-frame clones, and not every one. That table supplies the V and J calls and clone size; D and trimming were determined from the DNA. The repertoire has 300,000 to 400,000 clones, about 87% of them found once; the top ten carry 9.9%.

The material sequenced was peripheral blood. This TCR derives from a young man with COVID-19, enrolled during active disease. The gene calls are TRBV19 and TRBJ2-5; D possibly corresponds to TRBD1 (5 bases). In nucleotides, the CDR3 is TGTGCCAGTAGTACCAGCAGGGATCCCCTAGAGACCCAGTACTTC. The encoded protein is CASSTSRDPLETQYF.